Following are 20 T cell receptor beta chains from one sample sequenced in a study of cytotoxic CD8 clonotypes in ibrutinib-treated CLL. This table comes from immunoSEQ multiplex PCR, and its TCRdb copy is limited to in-frame clones, with some not included. The data contain 4,500 to 6,000 clones, 65% to 70% of them singletons. Sequenced material: PBMCs, taken before ibrutinib treatment. The receptors derive from a human donor with chronic lymphocytic leukemia.

This clone was seen a handful of times. The chain has TRBV4-3 and TRBJ1-1; the D is unclear. V was trimmed by 0 bases and J by 2 bases, leaving 7 bases between them. The CDR3 consists of 14 residues. Germline V gene sequence: CDR1 LGHNA, CDR2 YSLEER. The CDR3: CASSQDPDNTEAFF. CDR3 DNA sequence: TGCGCCAGCAGCCAAGATCCAGACAACACTGAAGCTTTCTTT.

This chain joins TRBV9 and TRBJ1-3; D call uncertain. In germline, CDR1 is SGDLS, CDR2 YYNGEE. The CDR3 has 15 residues. Trimming pared 0 bases from V and 3 bases from J, leaving 10 bases between. The chain's CDR3 is CASSVDGPIGNTIYF. The CDR3 bases are TGTGCCAGCAGCGTAGACGGTCCGATTGGAAACACCATATATTTT.

This chain links TRBV4-1 with TRBJ2-7; maybe TRBD2 (5 bases). The CDR3 runs to 13 residues. Deletions cut 8 bases from V and 2 bases from J, with 13 bases between. Germline V CDR1 and CDR2: MGHRA, YSYEKL. CDR3 sequence (DNA): TGCGCCAGCGGACTCGGCCTAACCTACGAGCAGTACTTC. This sequence encodes CASGLGLTYEQYF.

The chain carries TRBV6-5 and TRBJ2-7, with D possibly being TRBD2 (5 bases). V was trimmed by 0 bases and J by 5 bases, leaving 8 bases between them. The CDR3 length is 13 residues. Germline V gene sequence: CDR1 MNHEY, CDR2 SVGAGI. The CDR3 region is CASSYSRVHEQYF. CDR3 coding DNA: TGTGCCAGCAGTTACTCGAGGGTCCACGAGCAGTACTTC.

V usage is TRBV21-1 and J usage is TRBJ1-3; the table calls TRBD1, which could not be checked here. TRBV21-1 is a known pseudogene. The CDR3 runs 17 residues. The CDR3 reads CASSKFSGQISGNTIYF. The CDR3 DNA is TGTGCCAGCAGCAAATTCTCGGGACAGATCTCTGGAAACACCATATATTTT.

The chain couples TRBV10-3 to TRBJ1-1; D perhaps matches TRBD1 (5 bases). The CDR3 has 15 amino acids. Trimming left V 3 bases short and J 0 bases short, with 11 bases between. The V gene's germline CDR1 is ENHRY and CDR2 SYGVKD. The CDR3 loop is CAISDSGTVNTEAFF. CDR3 nucleotides: TGTGCCATCAGTGATTCCGGGACGGTGAACACTGAAGCTTTCTTT.

This chain links TRBV7-2 with TRBJ2-7; perhaps D is TRBD1 or TRBD2 (5 bases each). This CDR3 is 12 amino acids long. The V end lost 2 bases, the J end lost 6 bases, and 8 bases lay between the germline ends. Germline V gene sequence: CDR1 SGHTA, CDR2 FQGNSA. The CDR3 spells CASSLTRGEQYF. The CDR3 DNA is TGTGCCAGCAGCTTAACGAGGGGCGAGCAGTACTTC.

This clone was seen only a few times. The rearrangement links TRBV19 to TRBJ1-5, with TRBD1 as a possible D gene (6 bases). There are 14 residues in the CDR3. Germline CDR1 is LNHDA and CDR2 is SQIVND (reference sequence). V was pared by 3 bases and J by 7 bases, with 13 bases between. The CDR3 DNA reads as TGTGCCAGTAGTATCGGACAGTTCGGCCAGCCCCAGCATTTT. It encodes CASSIGQFGQPQHF.

DNA of the CDR3: TGTGCCAGCAGCTCCAAATTAACCGATCGGGAGCCCGAGACTGAAGCTTTCTTT. Translation: CASSSKLTDREPETEAFF. The rearrangement joins TRBV7-6 to TRBJ1-1; D is undetermined. CDR1 is SGHVS and CDR2 is FNYEAQ in the germline V gene. V lost 4 bases, J lost 5 bases, and 26 bases lay in between. The CDR3 contains 18 residues.

The rearrangement links TRBV2 to TRBJ2-5; TRBD2 matches 15 bases. The J call is in doubt because the DNA end fits TRBJ2-7 better. CDR3 length: 16 amino acids. Germline V lookup: CDR1 SNHLY, CDR2 FYNNEI. The CDR3, as DNA: TGTGCCAGCACGGGACTAGCGGGGGGCTTCACCTACGAGCAGTACTTC. Protein: CASTGLAGGFTYEQYF.

The V and J genes are TRBV5-1 and TRBJ1-3, with 7 bases that match TRBD1. V lost 0 bases, J lost 5 bases, and 8 bases stayed unmatched. Germline-derived CDR1 and CDR2 are SGHRS and YFSETQ. This CDR3 comprises 16 residues. The CDR3 region is CASSLAQGGSRNTIYF. For the CDR3, the DNA is TGCGCCAGCAGCTTGGCCCAGGGGGGTTCAAGAAACACCATATATTTT.

The chain combines TRBV7-3 with TRBJ1-2; D might be TRBD1 (5 bases). V shed 5 bases and J shed 4 bases, with 11 bases lying between them. Germline values: CDR1 SGHTA, CDR2 FQGTGA. The CDR3 length is 13 residues. The CDR3 DNA reads TGTGCCAGCAGCCACTCAGGGACCTATGGCTACACCTTC. It specifies CASSHSGTYGYTF.

This clone counts as large. The chain carries TRBV19 and TRBJ1-2; maybe TRBD1 (5 bases). From germline, CDR1 is LNHDA and CDR2 SQIVND (reference sequence). V was trimmed by 1 base and J by 5 bases, leaving 14 bases between them. This CDR3 is 15 amino acids long. The CDR3 protein is CASSIGAGSEYGYTF. The CDR3 DNA reads TGTGCCAGTAGTATAGGGGCAGGGTCTGAATATGGCTACACCTTC.

This clone appeared once. V is TRBV7-9 and J is TRBJ1-1; D is ambiguous. This CDR3 is built from 12 residues. Germline CDR1 is SEHNR and CDR2 is FQNEAQ (reference sequence). V was shortened by 2 bases and J by 3 bases, with 4 bases between the two germline ends. CDR3 sequence (DNA): TGTGCCAGCAGCTTAAGGGACACTGAAGCTTTCTTT. Translating it yields CASSLRDTEAFF.

This clone was picked up a small number of times. The genes are TRBV2 and TRBJ1-1, with TRBD1 as a possible D gene (6 bases). CDR1 and CDR2 from the germline V gene are SNHLY and FYNNEI. This CDR3 region has 14 residues. V dropped 7 bases and J dropped 1 base, with 13 bases sitting between them. In DNA form, the CDR3 reads TGTGCCAGCATTCCGACAGGCTCGAACACTGAAGCTTTCTTT. Its translation: CASIPTGSNTEAFF.

V gene TRBV29-1 combines with J gene TRBJ1-1; D unresolved. Germline CDR1 is SQVTM and CDR2 is ANQGSEA. The length of the CDR3 is 10 residues. The CDR3 loop reads CTSADTEAFF. For the CDR3, the DNA is TGCACCTCGGCAGACACTGAAGCTTTCTTT.

The V call is TRBV18, the J call TRBJ2-7, with 7 bases that match TRBD2. The CDR3 is 16 amino acids. Germline CDR1 and CDR2: KGHSH and LQKENI. V gave up 2 bases and J gave up 4 bases; unmatched junction bases: 11. CDR3 DNA: TGTGCCAGCTCACCAGTAACAGGCGGGGGAGGGTACGAGCAGTACTTC. Translated: CASSPVTGGGGYEQYF. Supplemented by reference TRBV18 and TRBJ2-7, the full variable domain reads NAGVMQNPRHLVRRRGQEARLRCSPMKGHSHVYWYRQLPEEGLKFMVYLQKENIIDESGMPKERFSAEFPKEGPSILRIQQVVRGDSAAYFCASSPVTGGGGYEQYFGPGTRLTVT.

This rearrangement joins TRBV2 to TRBJ2-4; either TRBD1 or TRBD2 may fit D (5 bases each). The germline V gene has CDR1 SNHLY and CDR2 FYNNEI. CDR3 size: 15 residues. V was trimmed by 4 bases and J by 8 bases, leaving 18 bases between them. The CDR3 DNA is TGTGCCAGCAGTGGGGACCGATTCGAAAGTGACATTCAGTACTTC. It is translated as CASSGDRFESDIQYF.

This rearrangement joins TRBV7-6 to TRBJ1-1; D remains ambiguous. The length of the CDR3 is 13 residues. Between the trimmed V and J ends, which lost 3 bases and 3 bases, there was a span of 8 bases. Per germline, CDR1 SGHVS and CDR2 FNYEAQ. The CDR3 DNA reads as TGTGCCAGCAGCTTTGCGGAGGACACTGAAGCTTTCTTT. Encoded protein: CASSFAEDTEAFF.

This clone was seen a handful of times. V is TRBV19 and J is TRBJ1-2; 8 nucleotides line up with TRBD1. The V gene end was trimmed by 0 bases and the J gene end by 8 bases; junction bases not matched to a gene: 11. The CDR3 consists of 16 residues. Per germline, CDR1 LNHDA and CDR2 SQIVND (reference sequence). The CDR3 here is CASSIDLWQGAGGYTF. Written as DNA, the CDR3 is TGTGCCAGTAGTATAGATCTCTGGCAGGGGGCAGGAGGCTACACCTTC.